The present entry profiles one T cell receptor beta chain with its context. Its matching antigen is unknown. The data belong to a study of T cells in localized non-small cell lung cancer. Broader study findings: Overall survival was longer when the density of T cells in the blood was higher. Paired adjacent lung recovered a median around 59 of the top 100 tumor clones. Exceeding tumor, uninvolved adjacent lung had the highest T cell clonality.

Repertoires were generated with immunoSEQ multiplex PCR, while TCRdb's copy carries only in-frame clones and drops some. The sample contains some 29,000 clones, roughly 90% of which appear only once. CDR1 and CDR2 (germline): SQVTM, ANQGSEA. This CDR3 comprises 14 residues. V was trimmed by 2 bases and J by 0 bases, leaving 8 bases between them. The source was peripheral blood, collected before any cancer treatment. V usage is TRBV29-1 and J usage is TRBJ2-1; no reliable D call. The sequence came from a woman between 18 and 50 years old with stage I lung adenocarcinoma. The CDR3 nucleotides are TGCAGCGTTGAATACCTCGGCTCCTACAATGAGCAGTTCTTC. Protein sequence: CSVEYLGSYNEQFF.